The text below deals with one T cell receptor (beta chain). Its antigen is not known. TCRdb fed the 5' RACE reads into MiXCR, producing one record per CDR3 protein. The repertoire holds about 240,000 distinct CDR3 sequences, with 6.9% as singletons. This sample was included in a study of T cells after yellow fever vaccination. Study summary: Preparation used SMART-Seq v4 Ultra Low Input for the low-cell-number fractions.

The length of the CDR3 is 15 residues. Trimming stripped 9 bases from V and 7 bases from J, with 23 bases between. CDR1 is SGHDT and CDR2 is YYEEEE in the germline V gene. General study points: FACS-sorted repertoires might harbor abundant contaminating clonotypes from the bulk population. Once the booster was given, most primary-vaccination clones reappeared, at around 96% for CD4 and over 85% for CD8. The CD4 and CD8 compartments had a small share of their clonotypes in common.

The source is a man younger than 45 who received the YFV17D yellow fever vaccine. The source was CD4+ T cells sorted from PBMCs, collected 15 days after the yellow fever booster vaccination. J is TRBJ2-1 and V is TRBV5-6; a possible D gene is TRBD2 (6 bases). CDR3 nucleotide sequence: TGTGCCACCGCCCCTCTTCGCGGGGAGTGGAATGAGCAGTTCTTC. This codes for CATAPLRGEWNEQFF.